The 5 T cell receptor beta chains below come from one sample, sequenced in a study of monozygotic twins with inflammatory bowel disease. For each CDR3 protein, TCRdb gives one entry from its re-call of the 5' RACE reads, without DNA. The sample data list around 100,000 distinct CDR3 sequences. Specimen: blood. Receptors were obtained from a human donor with ulcerative colitis or Crohn's disease, or a healthy co-twin of an affected twin (not recorded which).

The gene calls are TRBV10-3 and TRBJ2-6; TCRdb's D gene call, TRBD1, goes unchecked for lack of DNA. Germline V gene data show CDR1 as ENHRY and CDR2 as SYGVKD. The CDR3 contains 17 residues. CDR3: CAISEGDRGSGANVLTF.

The rearrangement uses TRBV5-1 and TRBJ2-1. CDR1 is SGHRS, CDR2 YFSETQ, per germline. The CDR3 loop spans 11 amino acids. CDR3 in amino acids: CASSPSQVKFF.

The genes are TRBV10-3 and TRBJ2-7; the TCRdb D gene call, TRBD1, has no DNA to confirm it. The CDR3 length is 14 residues. Germline CDR1 is ENHRY and CDR2 is SYGVKD. The CDR3 is CAISPLDYSYEQYF.

This chain connects TRBV5-1 to TRBJ2-3; TCRdb outputs TRBD2, but without DNA this stays unchecked. This CDR3 contains 17 residues. CDR1 is SGHRS and CDR2 is YFSETQ in the germline V gene. The CDR3 loop reads CASRGRGTSGTTDTQYF.

V and J are TRBV7-2 and TRBJ1-4. Germline values: CDR1 SGHTA, CDR2 FQGNSA. CDR3 length equals 14 residues. The CDR3 sequence is CASSFQQSNEKLFF.